The rows below give T cell receptor beta chains drawn from one sample of a study of identical twins. TCRdb passed the 5' RACE reads through MiXCR, listing each CDR3 protein once. The top ten clones hold 0.25% to 0.3% of a sample with roughly 1,500,000 distinct CDR3 sequences, less than 35% of them seen once. Sequenced: cord blood. The receptors here all came from a newborn girl in good health. CDR3s include the opening cysteine and the closing phenylalanine or tryptophan. A D gene is named only where the DNA matches it firmly. A clone size is listed for some rows: how often the clone was seen (once, few, many), or a class if it is expanded.

V gene	J gene	clone size	D gene	CDR3 protein	CDR3 DNA
TRBV2	TRBJ1-5	-	TRBD1	CASRAGTGARQPQHF	TGTGCCAGCAGAGCCGGGACAGGGGCTCGGCAGCCCCAGCATTTT
TRBV27	TRBJ2-2	-	-	CASAHLGLYTGELFF	TGTGCCAGCGCCCACTTGGGACTCTACACCGGGGAGCTGTTTTTT
TRBV29-1	TRBJ1-3	few	-	CSSRGSGNTIYF	TGCAGCTCCAGGGGCTCTGGAAACACCATATATTTT
TRBV10-1	TRBJ2-7	-	-	CAGSERADSYEQYF	TGCGCCGGCAGTGAGCGGGCCGACTCCTACGAGCAGTACTTC
TRBV15	TRBJ1-6	-	-	CATSRGSGGVDNSPLHF	TGTGCCACCAGCAGAGGTAGCGGGGGAGTAGATAATTCACCCCTCCACTTT
TRBV7-9	TRBJ2-1	few	TRBD1	CASSLPSGQVYNEQFF	TGTGCCAGCAGCTTACCTTCGGGACAGGTCTACAATGAGCAGTTCTTC
TRBV7-2	TRBJ2-1	-	-	CASSLVGELFYNEQFF	TGTGCCAGCAGCTTAGTAGGAGAGCTCTTCTACAATGAGCAGTTCTTC
TRBV12-3/TRBV12-4	TRBJ2-7	-	TRBD2	CASSLGTSGVSYEQYF	TGTGCCAGCAGTTTAGGGACTAGCGGGGTCTCCTACGAGCAGTACTTC
TRBV2	TRBJ2-2	-	TRBD1	CASTPDRVRTGELFF	TGTGCCAGCACTCCGGACAGGGTTCGGACCGGGGAGCTGTTTTTT
TRBV4-2	TRBJ2-2	-	TRBD2	CASSPRASGTGELFF	TGTGCCAGCAGCCCTCGGGCTAGCGGGACCGGGGAGCTGTTTTTT
TRBV6-1	TRBJ2-5	once	-	CASSEHYNEQYF	TGTGCCAGCAGTGAACACTACAATGAGCAGTACTTC
TRBV5-1	TRBJ2-1	few	-	CASSLAEHSSYNEQFF	TGCGCCAGCAGCTTGGCAGAGCATAGCTCCTACAATGAGCAGTTCTTC
TRBV12-3/TRBV12-4	TRBJ1-4	-	TRBD1	CASSPGQGNKGEKLFF	TGTGCCAGCAGCCCGGGACAGGGGAATAAGGGTGAAAAACTGTTTTTT
TRBV20-1	TRBJ1-2	-	TRBD1	CSARDTDRGIGGYTF	TGCAGTGCTAGAGATACCGACAGGGGGATAGGTGGCTACACCTTC
TRBV29-1	TRBJ1-2	-	-	CSVGEAVRGGYTF	TGCAGCGTTGGAGAAGCGGTCAGGGGCGGCTACACCTTC
TRBV21-1	TRBJ2-1	few	-	CASVPGGYNEQFF	TGTGCCAGCGTACCAGGGGGCTACAATGAGCAGTTCTTC
TRBV12-3/TRBV12-4	TRBJ2-3	few	TRBD2	CASSFAGDLTDTQYF	TGTGCCAGCAGTTTTGCGGGGGACCTCACAGATACGCAGTATTTT
TRBV20-1	TRBJ2-5	-	-	CSARVADVRPNEQYF	TGCAGTGCTAGGGTAGCGGACGTACGACCCAATGAGCAGTACTTC
TRBV25-1	TRBJ2-5	-	TRBD2	CASSDYGLAGPQETQYF	TGTGCCAGCAGTGATTACGGCCTAGCGGGCCCCCAAGAGACCCAGTACTTC
TRBV28	TRBJ1-5	-	-	CASSYSGGPRHF	TGTGCCAGCAGTTACTCTGGGGGACCCCGGCATTTT
TRBV7-8	TRBJ1-6	-	TRBD1	CASSPGTGGFNSPLHF	TGTGCCAGCAGCCCCGGGACAGGGGGCTTCAATTCACCCCTCCACTTT
TRBV21-1	TRBJ1-1	-	-	CANSKGPRQVMNTEAFF	TGTGCCAACAGCAAAGGCCCCCGACAGGTCATGAACACTGAAGCTTTCTTT
TRBV14	TRBJ1-2	few	TRBD1	CASSQAGTGGGYTF	TGTGCCAGCAGCCAGGCCGGGACAGGAGGAGGCTACACCTTC
TRBV12-3/TRBV12-4	TRBJ2-1	-	-	CASSRLTGLPYNEQFF	TGTGCCAGCAGTCGGCTAACAGGCCTACCCTACAATGAGCAGTTCTTC
TRBV15	TRBJ1-2	few	-	CATRMSGNYGYTF	TGTGCCACCCGTATGAGCGGTAACTATGGCTACACCTTC
TRBV5-6	TRBJ2-7	-	TRBD2	CASSLGLAGGYYEQYF	TGTGCCAGCAGCTTGGGACTAGCGGGAGGATACTACGAGCAGTACTTC
TRBV5-6	TRBJ1-2	-	TRBD1	CASSPMDRYYGYTF	TGTGCCAGCAGCCCCATGGACAGGTACTATGGCTACACCTTC
TRBV28	TRBJ1-2	few	TRBD1	CASRLTLTGSGYGYTF	TGTGCCAGCAGGTTAACCCTGACAGGGAGCGGGTATGGCTACACCTTC